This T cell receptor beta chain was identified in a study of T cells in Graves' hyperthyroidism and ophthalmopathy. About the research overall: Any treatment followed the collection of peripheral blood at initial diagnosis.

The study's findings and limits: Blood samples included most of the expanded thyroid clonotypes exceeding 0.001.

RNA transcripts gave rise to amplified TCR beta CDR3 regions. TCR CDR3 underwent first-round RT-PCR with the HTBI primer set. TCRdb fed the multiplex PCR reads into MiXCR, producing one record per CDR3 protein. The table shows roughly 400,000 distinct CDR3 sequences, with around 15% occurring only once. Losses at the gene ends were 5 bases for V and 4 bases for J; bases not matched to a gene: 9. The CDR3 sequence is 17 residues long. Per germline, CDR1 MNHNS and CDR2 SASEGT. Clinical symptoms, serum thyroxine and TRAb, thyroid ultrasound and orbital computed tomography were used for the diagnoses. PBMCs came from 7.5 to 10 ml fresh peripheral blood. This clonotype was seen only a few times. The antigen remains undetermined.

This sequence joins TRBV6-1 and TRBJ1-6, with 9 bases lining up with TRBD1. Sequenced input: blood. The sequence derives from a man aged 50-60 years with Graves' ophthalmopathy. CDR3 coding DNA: TGTGCCAGCAGTAGGACCCGGGACAGGGTGTATAATTCACCCCTCCACTTT. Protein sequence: CASSRTRDRVYNSPLHF.